This T cell receptor beta chain emerged from a study of blood T cell repertoires in COVID-19. About the research overall: PBMCs, B-cell-depleted T cells, or T cells were the source of the cDNA or gDNA that made up the material.

Allocation to cohorts depended on clinical history reported by the participants. Sequencing used immunoSEQ multiplex PCR; TCRdb keeps in-frame clones, though not all of them. This table has 310,000 or so clones, nearly 90% appearing once. The sequenced sample consisted of PBMCs or T cells enriched from blood (not recorded which). The source is a woman between 18 and 30 years old with acute COVID-19.

The CDR3 reads CACSASGRSSYEQYF. For the CDR3, the DNA is TGTGCTTGTTCGGCTAGCGGGCGAAGCTCCTACGAGCAGTACTTC. This chain links TRBV6-5 with TRBJ2-7; 8 bases are shared with TRBD2. Germline V lookup: CDR1 MNHEY, CDR2 SVGAGI. This CDR3 is built from 15 residues.